This note documents a single T cell receptor (beta chain) sequence. This clone's antigen is unknown. No per-base quality is available; no much larger clone lies one base away. The data derive from a study of blood T cell repertoires in COVID-19 (dated by TCRdb to between 2020 and 2021). For context, the study as a whole: Collaborator samples came from the United States, Italy and Spain and covered acute and convalescent phases of COVID-19. Samples were obtained from the ongoing ImmuneRACE study (first 160 participants) and from over a thousand subjects provided by 6 global collaborators. Where HLA class I and class II types were available, the types were taken from metadata supplied by the sample provider, not from assay-based typing. The prospective study material was composed of cDNA or gDNA derived from T cells, B-cell-depleted T cells, or PBMCs. The repertoires were released in a freely available public database intended as a resource for research on the immune response to SARS-CoV-2. Subjects who had been exposed to COVID-19, were actively infected with it, or had recovered from it provided the deeply sampled blood TCRbeta repertoires that made up the dataset. Sample metadata almost always included a de-identified subject ID, COVID-19 status, age in years and sex.

Looking up the germline V gene (reference sequence) yields CDR1 LNHDA and CDR2 SQIVND. From cysteine to phenylalanine, the CDR3 is 15 amino acids long. Only the CDR3 portion is preserved as DNA: 45 bases, with reading frame beginning at the first base. V is cut back by 5 bases and J by 4 bases, with 10 bases in the junction unmatched. In the prospective study, participants were roughly 18 to 95 years old, resided in about two dozen geographic areas of the United States, and were enrolled through a virtual design. In the prospective study, participants were assigned to cohorts based on the clinical history participants reported in a screening survey and a study questionnaire. In the prospective study, mobile phlebotomists collected whole blood, serum and a nasopharyngeal or oropharyngeal swab from each participant. Participants in the prospective study had the option to provide additional blood draws and questionnaires over a roughly 2-month period. Before DNA extraction, blood samples from the prospective study were shipped at room temperature or frozen.

Paper-wide results and their limitations: Clinical and demographic metadata were provided uncurated, with the amount varying by source and participant.

The immunoSEQ Assay, a bias-controlled multiplex PCR, was used to amplify TCRbeta CDR3 regions from genomic DNA. In the authors' own workflow: Within the assay, amplification of reference gene primers was used to estimate how many nucleated cells each sample contained. Sequence reads were collapsed and filtered to measure the absolute abundance of every unique TCRbeta CDR3 rearrangement. For each sample, productive Simpson clonality was calculated as the square root of Simpson's diversity index over productive rearrangements. What TCRdb holds here is the immuneACCESS table cut down to in-frame rearrangements. Part of the clones is not present; checked against another copy, under half of the missing clones reflect an unresolved V gene, and the others are unexplained. V and J calls and clone size are given by that table; D and trimming were obtained from the DNA. The sample table contains about 190,000 clones; only one count was recorded for roughly 82% of them. The top ten clonotypes cover around 5.5% of the sample.

This TCR came from a woman aged 55-69 years with acute COVID-19. The chain is encoded by TRBV19 joined to TRBJ2-5; 7 central bases correspond to TRBD1. Sequenced input: PBMCs or T cells enriched from blood (not recorded which). The sequence in DNA is TGTGCCAGTAGTCCCGACAGGGCGGTGGGAGAGACCCAGTACTTC. This encodes CASSPDRAVGETQYF.